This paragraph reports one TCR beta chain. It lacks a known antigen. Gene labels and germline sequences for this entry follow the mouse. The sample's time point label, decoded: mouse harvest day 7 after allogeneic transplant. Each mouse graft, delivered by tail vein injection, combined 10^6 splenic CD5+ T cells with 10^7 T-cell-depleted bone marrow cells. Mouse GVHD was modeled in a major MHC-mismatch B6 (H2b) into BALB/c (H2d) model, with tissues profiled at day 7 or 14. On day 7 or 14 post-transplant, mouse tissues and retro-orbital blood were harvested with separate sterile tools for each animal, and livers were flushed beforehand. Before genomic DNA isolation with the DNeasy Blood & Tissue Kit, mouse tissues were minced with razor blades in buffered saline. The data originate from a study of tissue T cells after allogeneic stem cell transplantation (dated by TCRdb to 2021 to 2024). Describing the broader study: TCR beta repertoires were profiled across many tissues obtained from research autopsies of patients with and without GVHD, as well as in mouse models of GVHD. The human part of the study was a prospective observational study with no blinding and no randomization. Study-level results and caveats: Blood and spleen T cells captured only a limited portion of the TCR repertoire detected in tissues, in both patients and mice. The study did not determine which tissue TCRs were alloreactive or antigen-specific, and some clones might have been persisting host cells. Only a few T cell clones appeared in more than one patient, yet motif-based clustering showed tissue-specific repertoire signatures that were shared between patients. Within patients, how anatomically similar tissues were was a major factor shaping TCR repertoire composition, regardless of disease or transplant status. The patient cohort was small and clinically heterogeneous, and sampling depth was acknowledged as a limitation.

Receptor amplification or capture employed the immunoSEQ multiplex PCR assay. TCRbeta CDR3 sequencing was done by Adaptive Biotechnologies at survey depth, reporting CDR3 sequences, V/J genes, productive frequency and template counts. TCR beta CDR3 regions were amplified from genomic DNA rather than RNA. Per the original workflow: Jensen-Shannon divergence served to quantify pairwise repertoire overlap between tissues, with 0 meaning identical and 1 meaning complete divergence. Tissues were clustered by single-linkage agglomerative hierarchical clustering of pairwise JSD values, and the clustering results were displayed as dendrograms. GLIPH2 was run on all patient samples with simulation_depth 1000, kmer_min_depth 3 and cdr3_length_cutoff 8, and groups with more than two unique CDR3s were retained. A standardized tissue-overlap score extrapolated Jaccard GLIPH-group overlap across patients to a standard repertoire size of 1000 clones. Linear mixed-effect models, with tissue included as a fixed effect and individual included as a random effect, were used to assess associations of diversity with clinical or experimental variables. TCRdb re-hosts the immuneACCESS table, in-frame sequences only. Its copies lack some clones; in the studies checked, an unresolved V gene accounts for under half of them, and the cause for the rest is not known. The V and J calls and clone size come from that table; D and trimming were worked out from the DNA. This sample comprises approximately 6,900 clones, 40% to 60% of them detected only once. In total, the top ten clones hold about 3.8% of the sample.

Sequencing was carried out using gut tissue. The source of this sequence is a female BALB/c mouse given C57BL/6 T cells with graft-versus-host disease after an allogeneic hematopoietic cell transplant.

The CDR3 reads CASSRGDRAERLFF. CDR3 DNA, as far as it was read: TGTGCCAGCAGTCGAGGGGACAGGGCCGAAAGATTATTT. This receptor chain uses TRBV26 and TRBJ1-4, and 9 junction bases match TRBD1. The read terminates 1 residue ahead of where the CDR3 ends, so the germline J gene completes it. Relative to germline, V is missing 4 bases and J is missing 7 bases, with 4 bases of the junction outside any gene match. The CDR3 runs 14 amino acids, cysteine and phenylalanine included. The DNA shown is the part of the CDR3 that was read: 39 bases, in frame from base 1. As encoded in the germline V gene (reference sequence), CDR1 is KGHPV while CDR2 is FQNQEV.